This T cell receptor (beta chain) was recovered during a study of cytomegalovirus exposure and HLA in healthy donors (dated by TCRdb to about 2017). Regarding the research as a whole: According to a later analysis, one platform produced both the roughly 130 validation repertoires and the approximately 660 repertoires of the first cohort. The study aimed to test whether cataloging public T cell receptors could reveal signatures of past pathogen exposure. A separate validation cohort of 100 to 150 different subjects was used in addition to the approximately 670-subject first cohort. To predict cytomegalovirus infection status, the study combined high-throughput TCR immunosequencing, statistical association of individual TCRs with disease status, and machine learning.

Here is what the overall study found, with its caveats: It was suggested by the authors that the approach could potentially be generalized to other disease states and immunological phenotypes. A later analysis had no HLA typing for the validation cohort, so co-occurrence there was scored across all 110 or so repertoires. Subsequent analysis determined that TCRs grouped into clusters in the first cohort also showed a tendency toward co-occurrence across the roughly 120 validation repertoires, and roughly 94% of cluster scores exceeded 0. The classifier was reported to diagnose cytomegalovirus status with high specificity and sensitivity in both the original cohort and the validation cohort. A few of the identified cytomegalovirus-associated TCR beta chains were confirmed in vitro to be specific for cytomegalovirus antigens. In the study, approximately 150 TCR beta chains were listed as associated with cytomegalovirus. While some public TCRs were present in many individuals, most TCR sequences turned up only very rarely across donors.

The donors belonged to the validation cohort of 120 subjects, which was separate from the approximately 700-subject first cohort. To note about this clone: It lacks a known antigen. No clone much larger than this one lies a single base away; base qualities are absent.

V is pared back by 0 bases and J by 0 bases, with 11 bases lying between the germline termini. The CDR3 numbers 16 residues from cysteine through phenylalanine. Only CDR3 DNA is held: 48 bases, read in frame from base 1. Per the germline V gene (reference sequence), MNHEY is the CDR1 and SMNVEV is the CDR2. The library was prepared using the immunoSEQ multiplex PCR assay. In the original analysis: A statistical classification framework was built for diagnosing cytomegalovirus status from the catalog of TCR beta chain sequences. TCRdb took this table from immuneACCESS and kept in-frame rearrangements with V and J called. Such tables lack part of the clones; where checked against another copy, unresolved V genes explain under half of the gap, and the rest is unexplained. The D gene and trimming were derived from the DNA, and the V and J assignments and clone size from that table. The sample table contains 150,000 to 200,000 clones; only one count was recorded for 85% to 90% of them. Around 6% of the sample belongs to the ten largest clones.

This TCR was recovered from a woman aged 25 to 39 in good health and CMV-seronegative. The specimen was PBMCs. The chain joins TRBV27 to TRBJ1-1; matching of 5 bases hints at TRBD1 as the D gene. The CDR3 in this case is CASSLSGGELNTEAFF. The DNA sequence reads TGTGCCAGCAGTTTATCGGGGGGGGAGTTGAACACTGAAGCTTTCTTT.